The present entry profiles one TCR beta chain with its context. What it binds is not known. These data come from a study of CD8 T cells in ankylosing spondylitis. The CDR3 loop spans 14 amino acids. Germline V gives CDR1 KGHSH, CDR2 LQKENI. Trimming pared 3 bases from V and 2 bases from J, leaving 8 bases between. The authors made TCR beta libraries by quantitative 5'-RACE with molecular barcodes. From the 5' RACE reads, TCRdb called clonotypes with MiXCR, one entry per CDR3 protein. The repertoire consists of a few hundred thousand distinct CDR3 sequences, with roughly a tenth occurring once and the leading ten covering about 19%. Study results and caveats: It was reported that disease-linked clones were significantly enriched in matched ankylosing spondylitis synovial fluid. Within ankylosing spondylitis blood, a TCR beta motif made up of several highly homologous variants appeared to be characteristic. Disease-linked clones bore a CD8+ phenotype, appearing relatively rarely in peripheral blood.

The sequence came from a male donor with ankylosing spondylitis or in good health (not recorded which). The gene calls are TRBV18 and TRBJ1-5, with D perhaps TRBD1 (6 bases). Sequenced input: blood, either unsorted or a sorted T cell fraction (not recorded which). In nucleotides, the CDR3 is TGTGCCAGCTCACCCCGACAGGGCAATCAGCCCCAGCATTTT. This sequence encodes CASSPRQGNQPQHF.